A selection of T cell receptor beta chains follows, all from one sample in a study of HIV-infected patients and healthy controls. MiXCR was run by TCRdb on the 5' RACE reads, yielding one entry per CDR3 protein. The sample lists 19,000 or so distinct CDR3 sequences, under 9.5% seen once, with over 20% in the top ten. Sample: blood, taken during antiretroviral therapy. These receptors were collected from an adult with HIV infection. Each CDR3 is given with its conserved first and last residue. A D gene is named only where the DNA matches it firmly. Where a row states a size, it is once, few, many or the class of an expanded clone; other rows omit it.

D gene: TRBD1; J gene: TRBJ1-4; clone size: medium-sized; V gene: TRBV5-4; CDR3 protein: CASSQDRANEKLFF; CDR3 DNA: TGTGCCAGCAGCCAGGACAGGGCAAATGAAAAACTGTTTTTT
D gene: -; J gene: TRBJ2-7; clone size: many; V gene: TRBV29-1; CDR3 protein: CSVESGESHEQYF; CDR3 DNA: TGCAGCGTTGAGTCAGGGGAATCCCACGAGCAGTACTTC
D gene: -; J gene: TRBJ2-7; clone size: -; V gene: TRBV19; CDR3 protein: CASSMQGIPYEQYF; CDR3 DNA: TGTGCCAGTAGTATGCAGGGGATACCCTACGAGCAGTACTTC
D gene: -; J gene: TRBJ1-1; clone size: -; V gene: TRBV12-3/TRBV12-4; CDR3 protein: CASSAQGDPRGAFF; CDR3 DNA: TGTGCCAGCAGTGCCCAAGGGGACCCTCGGGGAGCTTTCTTT
D gene: TRBD2; J gene: TRBJ2-7; clone size: many; V gene: TRBV28; CDR3 protein: CASSWGGAGDSYEQYF; CDR3 DNA: TGTGCCAGCAGTTGGGGAGGAGCGGGGGACTCCTACGAGCAGTACTTC
D gene: -; J gene: TRBJ2-1; clone size: -; V gene: TRBV7-9; CDR3 protein: CASSFSNEQFF; CDR3 DNA: TGTGCCAGCAGCTTCTCGAACGAGCAGTTCTTC
D gene: -; J gene: TRBJ2-1; clone size: many; V gene: TRBV6-5; CDR3 protein: CASSPGTDLTYNEQFF; CDR3 DNA: TGTGCCAGCAGTCCCGGGACCGATCTCACCTACAATGAGCAGTTCTTC
D gene: TRBD1; J gene: TRBJ2-7; clone size: few; V gene: TRBV6-5; CDR3 protein: CASSPGTGGWYEQYF; CDR3 DNA: TGTGCCAGCAGTCCCGGGACAGGGGGCTGGTACGAGCAGTACTTC
D gene: TRBD1; J gene: TRBJ2-7; clone size: many; V gene: TRBV4-1; CDR3 protein: CASSPTPGQGVTYEQYF; CDR3 DNA: TGCGCCAGCAGCCCCACTCCAGGACAGGGGGTAACCTACGAGCAGTACTTC
D gene: -; J gene: TRBJ2-7; clone size: medium-sized; V gene: TRBV28; CDR3 protein: CASSLFVPVGSYEQYF; CDR3 DNA: TGTGCCAGCAGTTTATTCGTCCCAGTGGGTAGCTACGAGCAGTACTTC
D gene: -; J gene: TRBJ2-4; clone size: many; V gene: TRBV19; CDR3 protein: CASSIGLGGGAGWAKNIQYF; CDR3 DNA: TGTGCCAGTAGTATAGGGTTAGGAGGGGGCGCGGGGTGGGCCAAAAACATTCAGTACTTC
D gene: -; J gene: TRBJ2-1; clone size: many; V gene: TRBV4-1; CDR3 protein: CASSPLGGEQFF; CDR3 DNA: TGCGCCAGCAGCCCACTAGGGGGTGAGCAGTTCTTC
D gene: -; J gene: TRBJ1-5; clone size: medium-sized; V gene: TRBV3-1; CDR3 protein: CASSPDGVGNQPQHF; CDR3 DNA: TGTGCCAGCAGCCCCGACGGGGTAGGCAATCAGCCCCAGCATTTT
D gene: -; J gene: TRBJ2-1; clone size: -; V gene: TRBV6-1; CDR3 protein: CASGGRLDGNYNEQFF; CDR3 DNA: TGTGCCAGCGGTGGACGTCTAGATGGCAATTACAATGAGCAGTTCTTC
D gene: TRBD2; J gene: TRBJ2-4; clone size: many; V gene: TRBV6-5; CDR3 protein: CASRTGGTSGKNIQYF; CDR3 DNA: TGTGCCAGCAGGACAGGAGGGACTAGCGGCAAAAACATTCAGTACTTC
D gene: -; J gene: TRBJ1-1; clone size: many; V gene: TRBV28; CDR3 protein: CASRTTETMNTEAFF; CDR3 DNA: TGTGCCAGCCGGACGACAGAGACCATGAACACTGAAGCTTTCTTT
D gene: -; J gene: TRBJ1-4; clone size: many; V gene: TRBV29-1; CDR3 protein: CSVRAQGEKLFF; CDR3 DNA: TGCAGCGTGAGGGCTCAAGGTGAAAAACTTTTTTTT